This T cell receptor (beta chain) was sequenced for a study of Ad26.COV2.S vaccination and SARS-CoV-2 variants. Overall study: Of the COV1001 trial arms, the Ad26.COV2.S arm included the donor.

Treatment defined: 15 to 20 received Ad26.COV2.S at low or high dose, single or two shots; roughly five received placebo; per-sample allocation not given. Material that was analyzed had been drawn on day 63 after the first vaccine or placebo injection. Based in Boston, the donor was an adult of 18-55 years. A note on this clone: Its antigen is unidentified.

Measured with immunoSEQ multiplex PCR; TCRdb has only the in-frame clones, and not every one. The sample records about 410,000 clones, 75% to 90% being singletons. Study-wide points: Researchers cautioned that TCR breadth and depth analyses may have underestimated total T cell responses.

The CDR3 length is 18 residues. V shed 5 bases and J shed 0 bases, with 20 bases lying between them. The germline V gene has CDR1 SGHTA and CDR2 FQGNSA. The clonotype comes from a person aged 18-60 years who received the Ad26.COV2.S COVID-19 vaccine or a placebo. Sequenced material: peripheral blood, taken in a trial of Ad26.COV2.S vaccine versus placebo. The chain couples TRBV7-2 to TRBJ1-5; D possibly corresponds to TRBD1 (5 bases). DNA of the CDR3: TGTGCCAGCAGCCCACGGGTGTCGGGGGGTTATAGCAATCAGCCCCAGCATTTT. Protein: CASSPRVSGGYSNQPQHF. Combining the CDR3 with reference TRBV7-2 and TRBJ1-5 gives the whole variable domain GAGVSQSPSNKVTEKGKDVELRCDPISGHTALYWYRQSLGQGLEFLIYFQGNSAPDKSGLPSDRFSAERTGGSVSTLTIQRTQQEDSAVYLCASSPRVSGGYSNQPQHFGDGTRLSIL.